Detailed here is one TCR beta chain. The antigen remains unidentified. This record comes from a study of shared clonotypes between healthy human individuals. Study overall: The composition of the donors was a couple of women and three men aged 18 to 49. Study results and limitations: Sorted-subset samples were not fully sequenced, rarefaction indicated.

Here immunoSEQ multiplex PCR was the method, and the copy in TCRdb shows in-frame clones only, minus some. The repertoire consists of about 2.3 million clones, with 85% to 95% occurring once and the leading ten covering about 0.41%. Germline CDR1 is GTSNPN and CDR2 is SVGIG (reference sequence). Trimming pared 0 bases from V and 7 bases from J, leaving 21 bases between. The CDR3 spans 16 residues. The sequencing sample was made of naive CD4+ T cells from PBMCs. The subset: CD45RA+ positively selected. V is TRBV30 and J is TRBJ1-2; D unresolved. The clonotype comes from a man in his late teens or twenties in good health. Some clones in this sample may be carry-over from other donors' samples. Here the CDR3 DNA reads TGTGCCTGGAGTGTAAGCCCGCTAGCGGGAGCGCGTGGCTACACCTTC. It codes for CAWSVSPLAGARGYTF. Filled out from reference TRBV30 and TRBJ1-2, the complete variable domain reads SQTIHQWPATLVQPVGSPLSLECTVEGTSNPNLYWYRQAAGRGLQLLFYSVGIGQISSEVPQNLSASRPQDRQFILSSKKLLLSDSGFYLCAWSVSPLAGARGYTFGSGTRLTVV.